These 13 T cell receptor beta chains share one sample of origin, sequenced in a study of early T cells in non-severe SARS-CoV-2 infection. TCRdb fed the 5' RACE reads into MiXCR, producing one record per CDR3 protein. Among some 57,000 distinct CDR3 sequences listed, around 10% were seen once. The sequencing used whole blood, collected at baseline. The receptors shown here come from an adult who was a healthcare worker with PCR-confirmed SARS-CoV-2 infection or an uninfected control (not recorded which).

This clonotype appeared a few times. The genes are TRBV19 and TRBJ2-1, with TRBD2 identical over 8 bases. CDR3 length: 13 amino acids. The J segment lost 5 bases and the V segment lost 5 bases, leaving 2 bases of the junction unmatched. Looked up from germline, CDR1 is LNHDA and CDR2 is SQIVND (reference sequence). The CDR3 nucleotides are TGTGCCAGTAGTGAAGCGGGGGACAATGAGCAGTTCTTC. The encoded protein is CASSEAGDNEQFF.

This clonotype was detected ten times or more. J is TRBJ1-2 and V is TRBV3-1, with D possibly being TRBD1 (5 bases). Germline lookup yields CDR1 LGHDT and CDR2 YNNKEL (reference sequence). The CDR3 sequence is 16 residues long. V lost 1 base and J 8 bases, leaving 20 bases between the germline ends. CDR3 sequence (DNA): TGTGCCAGCAGCCAAGGGCGGGCCAAGGGGTCTGGAGGCTACACCTTC. Amino acids: CASSQGRAKGSGGYTF.

This chain joins TRBV9 and TRBJ2-5, with TRBD2 matching over 12 bases. The CDR3 is made up of 15 amino acids. Germline V gene lookup returns CDR1 SGDLS and CDR2 YYNGEE. The V gene end was trimmed by 6 bases and the J gene end by 5 bases; junction bases not matched to a gene: 8. The CDR3, as DNA: TGTGCCAGCACCTCTAGCGGGAGGGCGCAGGAGACCCAGTACTTC. Translating gives CASTSSGRAQETQYF. Together with reference TRBV9 and TRBJ2-5, the CDR3 gives the full variable domain: DSGVTQTPKHLITATGQRVTLRCSPRSGDLSVYWYQQSLDQGLQFLIQYYNGEERAKGNILERFSAQQFPDLHSELNLSSLELGDSALYFCASTSSGRAQETQYFGPGTRLLVL.

This clonotype was picked up many times. V and J are TRBV12-3 or TRBV12-4 and TRBJ1-4, with TRBD1 identical over 7 bases. V lost 5 bases, J lost 4 bases, and 1 base stayed unmatched. The CDR3 extends over 13 amino acids. CDR3: CASSGTVNEKLFF. Here the CDR3 DNA reads TGTGCCAGCAGTGGGACAGTTAATGAAAAACTGTTTTTT.

V usage is TRBV5-1 and J usage is TRBJ2-7; 7 bases are a match to TRBD1. Germline V CDR1 and CDR2: SGHRS, YFSETQ. The CDR3 is 14 residues long. V shed 2 bases, J shed 1 base, and the junction held 3 bases outside the gene matches. In nucleotides, the CDR3 is TGCGCCAGCAGCTTAACAGGGGTTTCCTACGAGCAGTACTTC. It translates to CASSLTGVSYEQYF. The full variable domain, in which reference TRBV5-1 and TRBJ2-7 provide the parts outside the CDR3, is KAGVTQTPRYLIKTRGQQVTLSCSPISGHRSVSWYQQTPGQGLQFLFEYFSETQRNKGNFPGRFSGRQFSNSRSEMNVSTLELGDSALYLCASSLTGVSYEQYFGPGTRLTVT.

This clonotype has just a few counts. This chain uses TRBV24-1 with TRBJ2-7, with 7 positions matching TRBD1. CDR1 is KGHDR, CDR2 SFDVKD, per germline. This CDR3 has 14 amino acids. Trimming took 5 bases from V and 2 from J; bases not matched to a gene: 5. The CDR3, as DNA: TGTGCCACCAGTGGCAACAGGGGTGCCTACGAGCAGTACTTC. As protein: CATSGNRGAYEQYF.

This clonotype counts as medium-sized (0.01 to 0.1%). The chain couples TRBV29-1 to TRBJ2-1; no clear D. This CDR3 has 16 residues. Looked up from germline, CDR1 is SQVTM and CDR2 is ANQGSEA. V was pared by 1 base and J by 8 bases, with 21 bases between. The CDR3 spells CSVEVYGRSSGDEQFF. The CDR3 nucleotides read TGCAGCGTTGAAGTTTACGGCAGGTCATCGGGCGATGAGCAGTTCTTC.

This clonotype was recorded once. The rearrangement uses TRBV29-1 and TRBJ2-7; the D gene is possibly TRBD2 (5 bases). The CDR3 totals 12 residues. CDR1 is SQVTM, CDR2 ANQGSEA, per germline. V lost 4 bases to trimming and J lost 1 base, with 8 bases between them. CDR3 sequence: CSVVRDSYEQYF. The CDR3 DNA reads as TGCAGCGTTGTGAGGGATTCCTACGAGCAGTACTTC.

At least ten counts were recorded for this clonotype. The V and J genes are TRBV30 and TRBJ2-2, with D perhaps matching TRBD2 (5 bases). V was pared by 0 bases and J by 8 bases, with 13 bases between. The CDR3 length is 14 residues. The germline V gene encodes CDR1 GTSNPN and CDR2 SVGIG (reference sequence). The CDR3 region is CAWSVTEVVGELFF. For the CDR3, the DNA is TGTGCCTGGAGTGTAACGGAGGTGGTTGGGGAGCTGTTTTTT.

This chain links TRBV19 with TRBJ1-5, with 11 bases aligning to TRBD1. The CDR3 length is 15 residues. V was clipped by 7 bases and J by 5 bases; unmatched bases: 7. Germline V gene sequence: CDR1 LNHDA, CDR2 SQIVND (reference sequence). The CDR3 nucleotides are TGTGCCAGTACCCAGGACAGGGGGCATCATCAGCCCCAGCATTTT. This gives the protein CASTQDRGHHQPQHF.

The chain couples TRBV2 to TRBJ2-1; 7 bases fit TRBD2. CDR1 is SNHLY and CDR2 is FYNNEI in the germline V gene. CDR3 length: 15 amino acids. The V segment lost 6 bases and the J segment 2 bases; nucleotides outside the gene matches: 7. The CDR3 nucleotides read TGTGCCAGCAGCAGAGCGGGGTTAGCCTACAATGAGCAGTTCTTC. It is translated as CASSRAGLAYNEQFF.

This clonotype has a count of ten or more. The chain couples TRBV12-5 to TRBJ2-2, with D possibly being TRBD2 (5 bases). This CDR3 contains 18 residues. Germline loops: CDR1 LGHNT, CDR2 FRNRAP. V lost 0 bases and J lost 1, with 15 bases in between. As DNA, the CDR3 is TGTGCTAGTGGTTTGGTACTTAAGAGGACTTTGAACACCGGGGAGCTGTTTTTT. Its protein product is CASGLVLKRTLNTGELFF.

This chain uses TRBV6-2 or TRBV6-3 with TRBJ2-2; no firm D call. The V gene's germline CDR1 is MNHEY and CDR2 SVGEGT. This CDR3 comprises 14 residues. Trimming left V 2 bases short and J 0 bases short, with 4 bases between. The CDR3 reads CASSYLPNTGELFF. The CDR3 DNA sequence: TGTGCCAGCAGTTACCTCCCGAACACCGGGGAGCTGTTTTTT.